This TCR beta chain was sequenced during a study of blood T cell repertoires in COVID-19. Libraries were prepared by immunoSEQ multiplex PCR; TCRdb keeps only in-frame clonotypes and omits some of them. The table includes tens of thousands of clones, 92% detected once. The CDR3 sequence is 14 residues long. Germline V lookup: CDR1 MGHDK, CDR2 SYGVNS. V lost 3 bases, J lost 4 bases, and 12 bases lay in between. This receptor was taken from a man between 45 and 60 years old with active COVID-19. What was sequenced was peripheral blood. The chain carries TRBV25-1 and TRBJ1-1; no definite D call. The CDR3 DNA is TGTGCCAGCAGTGATGAGGAGAGGAGCACTGAAGCTTTCTTT. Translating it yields CASSDEERSTEAFF.